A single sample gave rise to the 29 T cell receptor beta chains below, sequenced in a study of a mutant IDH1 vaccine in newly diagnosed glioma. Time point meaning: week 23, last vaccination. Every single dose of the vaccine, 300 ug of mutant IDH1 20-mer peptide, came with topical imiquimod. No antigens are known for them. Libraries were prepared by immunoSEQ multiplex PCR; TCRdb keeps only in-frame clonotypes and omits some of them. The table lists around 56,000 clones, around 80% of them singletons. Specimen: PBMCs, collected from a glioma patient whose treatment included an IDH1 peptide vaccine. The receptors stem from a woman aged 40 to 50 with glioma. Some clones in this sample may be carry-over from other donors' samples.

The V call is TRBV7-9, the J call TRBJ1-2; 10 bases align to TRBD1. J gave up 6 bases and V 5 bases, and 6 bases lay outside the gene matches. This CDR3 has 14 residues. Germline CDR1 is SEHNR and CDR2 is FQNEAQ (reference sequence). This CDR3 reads CASSASGQGNGYTF. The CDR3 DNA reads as TGTGCCAGCAGCGCCTCGGGACAGGGGAATGGCTACACCTTC. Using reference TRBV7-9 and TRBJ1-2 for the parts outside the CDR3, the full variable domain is DTGVSQNPRHKITKRGQNVTFRCDPISEHNRLYWYRQTLGQGPEFLTYFQNEAQLEKSRLLSDRFSAERPKGSFSTLEIQRTEQGDSAMYLCASSASGQGNGYTFGSGTRLTVV.

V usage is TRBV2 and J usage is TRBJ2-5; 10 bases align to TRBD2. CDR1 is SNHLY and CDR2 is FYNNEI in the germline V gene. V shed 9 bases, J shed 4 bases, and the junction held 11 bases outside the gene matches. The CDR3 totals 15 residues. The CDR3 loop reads CASGRASGGGETQYF. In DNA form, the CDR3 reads TGTGCCAGTGGGAGGGCTAGCGGGGGCGGAGAGACCCAGTACTTC.

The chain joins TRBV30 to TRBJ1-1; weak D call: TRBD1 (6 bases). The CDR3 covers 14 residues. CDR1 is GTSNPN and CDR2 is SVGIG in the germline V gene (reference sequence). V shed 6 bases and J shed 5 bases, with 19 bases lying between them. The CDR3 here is CACRGGGPGTEAFF. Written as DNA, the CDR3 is TGTGCCTGCCGAGGGGGGGGCCCAGGAACTGAAGCTTTCTTT.

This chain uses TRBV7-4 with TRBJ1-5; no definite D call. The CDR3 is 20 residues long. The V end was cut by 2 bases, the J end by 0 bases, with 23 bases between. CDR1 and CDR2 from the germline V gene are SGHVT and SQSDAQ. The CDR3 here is CASSLRRRVVCDDSNQPQHF. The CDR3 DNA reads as TGTGCCAGCAGCTTAAGACGACGGGTAGTCTGCGACGATAGCAATCAGCCCCAGCATTTT. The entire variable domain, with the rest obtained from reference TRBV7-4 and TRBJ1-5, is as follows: GAGVSQSPRYKVAKRGRDVALRCDSISGHVTLYWYRQTLGQGSEVLTYSQSDAQRDKSGRPSGRFSAERPERSVSTLKIQRTEQGDSAVYLCASSLRRRVVCDDSNQPQHFGDGTRLSIL.

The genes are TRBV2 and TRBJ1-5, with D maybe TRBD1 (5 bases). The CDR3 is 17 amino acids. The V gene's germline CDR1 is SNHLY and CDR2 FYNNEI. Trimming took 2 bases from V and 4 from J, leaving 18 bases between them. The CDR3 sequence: CASSENRAGQGNQPQHF. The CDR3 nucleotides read TGTGCCAGCAGTGAAAATCGGGCAGGGCAGGGTAATCAGCCCCAGCATTTT. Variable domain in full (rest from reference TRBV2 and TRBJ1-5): EPEVTQTPSHQVTQMGQEVILRCVPISNHLYFYWYRQILGQKVEFLVSFYNNEISEKSEIFDDQFSVERPDGSNFTLKIRSTKLEDSAMYFCASSENRAGQGNQPQHFGDGTRLSIL.

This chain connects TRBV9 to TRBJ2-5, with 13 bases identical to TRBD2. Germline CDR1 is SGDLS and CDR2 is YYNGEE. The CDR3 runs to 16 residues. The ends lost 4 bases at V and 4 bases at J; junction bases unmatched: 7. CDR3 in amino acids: CASSLGLAGPSETQYF. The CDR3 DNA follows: TGTGCCAGCAGCTTGGGACTAGCGGGGCCGTCAGAGACCCAGTACTTC. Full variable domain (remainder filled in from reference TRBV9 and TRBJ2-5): DSGVTQTPKHLITATGQRVTLRCSPRSGDLSVYWYQQSLDQGLQFLIQYYNGEERAKGNILERFSAQQFPDLHSELNLSSLELGDSALYFCASSLGLAGPSETQYFGPGTRLLVL.

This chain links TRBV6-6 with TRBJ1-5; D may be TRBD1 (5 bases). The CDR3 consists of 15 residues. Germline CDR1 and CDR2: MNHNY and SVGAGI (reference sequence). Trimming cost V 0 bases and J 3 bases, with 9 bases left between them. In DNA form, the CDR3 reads TGTGCCAGCAGTTACTCTCCAGGGACCAATCAGCCCCAGCATTTT. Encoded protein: CASSYSPGTNQPQHF.

This CDR3 reads CAISAISNEQYF. In DNA, the CDR3 is TGTGCCATCAGTGCGATATCTAACGAGCAGTACTTC. The V gene is TRBV10-3, the J gene TRBJ2-7; D gene uncertain. This CDR3 has 12 residues. Germline V gene sequence: CDR1 ENHRY, CDR2 SYGVKD. The V end lost 4 bases, the J end lost 5 bases, and 9 bases lay between the germline ends.

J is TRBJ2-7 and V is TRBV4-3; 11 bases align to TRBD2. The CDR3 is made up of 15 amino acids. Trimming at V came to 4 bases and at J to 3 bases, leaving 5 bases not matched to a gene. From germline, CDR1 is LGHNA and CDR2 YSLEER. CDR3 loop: CASSLGLAGGYEQYF. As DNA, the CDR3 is TGCGCCAGCAGCCTTGGGCTAGCGGGGGGCTACGAGCAGTACTTC.

CDR3 amino acids: CASSIDGGDRGTEAFF. In nucleotides, the CDR3 is TGTGCCAGTAGTATAGACGGTGGGGACAGGGGGACTGAAGCTTTCTTT. The V gene is TRBV19, the J gene TRBJ1-1, with TRBD1 matching over 11 bases. CDR3 length equals 16 residues. The germline V gene encodes CDR1 LNHDA and CDR2 SQIVND (reference sequence). The ends lost 0 bases at V and 5 bases at J; junction bases unmatched: 5.

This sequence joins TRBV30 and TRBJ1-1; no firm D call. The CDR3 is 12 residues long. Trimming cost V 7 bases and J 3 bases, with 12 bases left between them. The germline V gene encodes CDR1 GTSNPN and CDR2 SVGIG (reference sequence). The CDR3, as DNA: TGTGCCTCCTCCCCCAGTGACACTGAAGCTTTCTTT. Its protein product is CASSPSDTEAFF.

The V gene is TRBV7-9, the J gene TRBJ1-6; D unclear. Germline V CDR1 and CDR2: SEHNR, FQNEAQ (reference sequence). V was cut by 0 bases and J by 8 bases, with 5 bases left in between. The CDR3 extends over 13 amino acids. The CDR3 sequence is CASSLAEHSPLHF. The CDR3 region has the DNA TGTGCCAGCAGCTTAGCGGAACATTCACCCCTCCACTTT. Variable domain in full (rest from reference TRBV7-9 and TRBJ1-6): DTGVSQNPRHKITKRGQNVTFRCDPISEHNRLYWYRQTLGQGPEFLTYFQNEAQLEKSRLLSDRFSAERPKGSFSTLEIQRTEQGDSAMYLCASSLAEHSPLHFGNGTRLTVT.

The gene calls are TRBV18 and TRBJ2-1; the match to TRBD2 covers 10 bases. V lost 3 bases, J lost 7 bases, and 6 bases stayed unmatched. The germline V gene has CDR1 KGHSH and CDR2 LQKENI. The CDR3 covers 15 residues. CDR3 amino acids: CASSPELAGPNEQFF. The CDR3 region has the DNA TGTGCCAGCTCACCGGAACTAGCGGGGCCTAATGAGCAGTTCTTC.

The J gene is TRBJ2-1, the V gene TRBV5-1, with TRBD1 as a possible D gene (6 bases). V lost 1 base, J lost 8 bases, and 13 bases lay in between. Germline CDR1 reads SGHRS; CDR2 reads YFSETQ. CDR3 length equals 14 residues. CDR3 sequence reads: CASSLWKGDDEQFF. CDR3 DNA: TGCGCCAGCAGCTTGTGGAAGGGGGACGATGAGCAGTTCTTC. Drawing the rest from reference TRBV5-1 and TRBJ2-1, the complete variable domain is KAGVTQTPRYLIKTRGQQVTLSCSPISGHRSVSWYQQTPGQGLQFLFEYFSETQRNKGNFPGRFSGRQFSNSRSEMNVSTLELGDSALYLCASSLWKGDDEQFFGPGTRLTVL.

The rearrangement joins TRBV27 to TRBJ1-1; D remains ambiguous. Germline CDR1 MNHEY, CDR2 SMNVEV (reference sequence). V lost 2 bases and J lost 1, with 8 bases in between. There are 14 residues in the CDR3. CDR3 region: CASSLVGSNTEAFF. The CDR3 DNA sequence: TGTGCCAGCAGTTTAGTAGGTTCGAACACTGAAGCTTTCTTT.

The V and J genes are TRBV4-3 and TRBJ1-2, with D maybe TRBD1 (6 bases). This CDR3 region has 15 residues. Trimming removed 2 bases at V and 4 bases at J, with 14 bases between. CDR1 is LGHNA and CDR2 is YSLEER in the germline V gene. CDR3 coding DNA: TGCGCCAGCAGCCAAACGTCGTGGGACACCTATGGCTACACCTTC. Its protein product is CASSQTSWDTYGYTF.

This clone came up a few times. The CDR3 reads CSVGRAPGSTEAFF. DNA of the CDR3: TGCAGCGTTGGTCGGGCGCCCGGGAGCACTGAAGCTTTCTTT. The genes are TRBV29-1 and TRBJ1-1; unclear D gene. The CDR3 extends over 14 amino acids. V was cut by 4 bases and J by 4 bases, with 16 bases left in between. Looked up from germline, CDR1 is SQVTM and CDR2 is ANQGSEA.

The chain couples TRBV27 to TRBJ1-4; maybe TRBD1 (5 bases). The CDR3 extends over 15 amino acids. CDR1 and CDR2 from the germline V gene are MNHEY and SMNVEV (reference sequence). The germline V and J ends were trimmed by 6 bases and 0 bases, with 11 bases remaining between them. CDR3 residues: CASRAGLATNEKLFF. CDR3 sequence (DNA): TGTGCCAGCAGGGCAGGGCTAGCAACTAATGAAAAACTGTTTTTT.

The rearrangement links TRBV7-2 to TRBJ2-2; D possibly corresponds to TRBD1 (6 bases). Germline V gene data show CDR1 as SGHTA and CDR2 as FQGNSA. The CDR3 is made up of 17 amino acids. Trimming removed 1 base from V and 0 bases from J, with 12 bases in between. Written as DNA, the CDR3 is TGTGCCAGCAGCTTAGGCCCCAGGGGTGCGAACACCGGGGAGCTGTTTTTT. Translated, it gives CASSLGPRGANTGELFF. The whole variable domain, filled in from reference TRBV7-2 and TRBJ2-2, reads GAGVSQSPSNKVTEKGKDVELRCDPISGHTALYWYRQSLGQGLEFLIYFQGNSAPDKSGLPSDRFSAERTGGSVSTLTIQRTQQEDSAVYLCASSLGPRGANTGELFFGEGSRLTVL.

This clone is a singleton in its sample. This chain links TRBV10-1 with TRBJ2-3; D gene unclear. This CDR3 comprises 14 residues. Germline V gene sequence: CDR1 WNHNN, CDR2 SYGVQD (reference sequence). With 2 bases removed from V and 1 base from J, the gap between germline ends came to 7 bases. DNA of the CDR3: TGCGCCAGCAGTGAGCGAGTCCGCACAGATACGCAGTATTTT. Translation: CASSERVRTDTQYF.

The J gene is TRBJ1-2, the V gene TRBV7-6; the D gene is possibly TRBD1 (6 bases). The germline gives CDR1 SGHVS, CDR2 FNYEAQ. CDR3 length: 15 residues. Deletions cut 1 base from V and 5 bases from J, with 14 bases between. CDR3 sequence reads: CASSLVAGQIYGYTF. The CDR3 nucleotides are TGTGCCAGCAGCTTAGTCGCCGGACAGATATATGGCTACACCTTC.

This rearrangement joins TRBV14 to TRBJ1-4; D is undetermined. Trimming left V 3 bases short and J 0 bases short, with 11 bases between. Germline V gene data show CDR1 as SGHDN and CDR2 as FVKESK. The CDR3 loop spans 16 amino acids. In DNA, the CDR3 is TGTGCCAGCAGCCAGGAGGGAGAAGCAACTAATGAAAAACTGTTTTTT. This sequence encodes CASSQEGEATNEKLFF.

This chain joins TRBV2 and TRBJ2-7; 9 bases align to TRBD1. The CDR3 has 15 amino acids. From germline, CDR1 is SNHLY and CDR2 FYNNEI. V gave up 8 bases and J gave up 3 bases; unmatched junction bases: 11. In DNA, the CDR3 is TGTGCCAGCTCGTTCGGGACAGGGAACAGCTACGAGCAGTACTTC. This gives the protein CASSFGTGNSYEQYF. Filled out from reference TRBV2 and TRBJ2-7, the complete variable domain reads EPEVTQTPSHQVTQMGQEVILRCVPISNHLYFYWYRQILGQKVEFLVSFYNNEISEKSEIFDDQFSVERPDGSNFTLKIRSTKLEDSAMYFCASSFGTGNSYEQYFGPGTRLTVT.

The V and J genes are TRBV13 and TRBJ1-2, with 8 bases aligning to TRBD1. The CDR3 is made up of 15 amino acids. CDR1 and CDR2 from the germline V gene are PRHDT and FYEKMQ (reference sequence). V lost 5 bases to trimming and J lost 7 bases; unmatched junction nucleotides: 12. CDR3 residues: CASSARQGARSGYTF. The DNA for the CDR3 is TGTGCCAGCAGCGCCAGGCAGGGGGCGCGGAGTGGCTACACCTTC.

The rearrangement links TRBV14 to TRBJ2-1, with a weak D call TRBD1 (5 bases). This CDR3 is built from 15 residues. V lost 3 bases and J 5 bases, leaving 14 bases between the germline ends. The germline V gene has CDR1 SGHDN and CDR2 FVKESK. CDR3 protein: CASSQLKGMHNEQFF. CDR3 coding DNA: TGTGCCAGCAGCCAGCTAAAGGGGATGCACAATGAGCAGTTCTTC.

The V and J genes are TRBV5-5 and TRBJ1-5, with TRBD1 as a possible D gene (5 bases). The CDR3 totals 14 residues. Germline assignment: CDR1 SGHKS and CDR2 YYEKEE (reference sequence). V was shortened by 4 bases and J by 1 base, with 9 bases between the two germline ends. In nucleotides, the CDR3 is TGTGCCAGCAGCCCCGGGGGGAGCAATCAGCCCCAGCATTTT. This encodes CASSPGGSNQPQHF.

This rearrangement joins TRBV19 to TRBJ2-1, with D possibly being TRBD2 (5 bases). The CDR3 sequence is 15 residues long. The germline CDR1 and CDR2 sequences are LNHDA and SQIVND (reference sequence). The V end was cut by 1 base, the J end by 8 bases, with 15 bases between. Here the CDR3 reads CASSIGGWRGDEQFF. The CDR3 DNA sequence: TGTGCCAGTAGTATAGGAGGGTGGCGAGGCGATGAGCAGTTCTTC.

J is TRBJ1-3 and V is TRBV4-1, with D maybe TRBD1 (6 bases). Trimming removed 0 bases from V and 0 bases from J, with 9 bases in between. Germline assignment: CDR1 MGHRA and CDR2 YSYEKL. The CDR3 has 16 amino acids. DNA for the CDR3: TGCGCCAGCAGCCAAGAACGGGGGGCCTCTGGAAACACCATATATTTT. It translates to CASSQERGASGNTIYF.

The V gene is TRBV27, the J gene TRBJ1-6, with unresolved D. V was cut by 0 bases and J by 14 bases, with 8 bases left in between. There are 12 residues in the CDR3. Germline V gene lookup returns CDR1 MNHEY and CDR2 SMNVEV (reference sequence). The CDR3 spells CASSLSNRSLHF. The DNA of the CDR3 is TGTGCCAGCAGTTTATCGAATCGCTCCCTCCACTTT.